The clone carrying this T cell receptor beta chain was picked up many times. Antigen unknown. This entry comes from a study of CD8 T cells in ankylosing spondylitis. Study outcomes and limitations: Reports of some motif variants in reactive arthritis synovial fluid and blood predate this one. The study identified a TCR beta motif of seven or eight highly homologous variants that appeared characteristic of ankylosing spondylitis blood.

TCRdb independently ran MiXCR on the 5' RACE reads; one entry per CDR3 protein. The profile shows 85,000 to 100,000 distinct CDR3 sequences, roughly 8.3% of them singletons. Germline assignment: CDR1 MNHEY and CDR2 SMNVEV (reference sequence). The CDR3 is 14 amino acids. V lost 6 bases, J lost 8 bases, and 19 bases lay in between. The V gene is TRBV27, the J gene TRBJ1-2; tentatively, D is TRBD1 (5 bases). The sequenced sample was blood, either unsorted or a sorted T cell fraction (not recorded which). The clonotype originates from a male donor with ankylosing spondylitis or in good health (not recorded which). The CDR3 region has the DNA TGTGCCAGCAGCCGCAGGGCCCCTGGAAGAGGCTACACCTTC. It is translated as CASSRRAPGRGYTF.